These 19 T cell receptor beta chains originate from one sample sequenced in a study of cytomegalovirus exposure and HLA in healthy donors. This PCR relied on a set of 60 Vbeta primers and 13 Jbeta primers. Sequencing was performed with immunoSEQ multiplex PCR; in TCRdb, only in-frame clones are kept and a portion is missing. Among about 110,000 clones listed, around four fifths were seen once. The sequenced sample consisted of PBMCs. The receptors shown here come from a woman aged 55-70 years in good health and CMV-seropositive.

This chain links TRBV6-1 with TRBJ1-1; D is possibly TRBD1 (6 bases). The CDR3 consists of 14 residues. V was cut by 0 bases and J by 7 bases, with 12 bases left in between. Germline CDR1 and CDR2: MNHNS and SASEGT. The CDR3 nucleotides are TGTGCCAGCAGTGAAGCTGGGGGGGCGGTTGAAGCTTTCTTT. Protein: CASSEAGGAVEAFF.

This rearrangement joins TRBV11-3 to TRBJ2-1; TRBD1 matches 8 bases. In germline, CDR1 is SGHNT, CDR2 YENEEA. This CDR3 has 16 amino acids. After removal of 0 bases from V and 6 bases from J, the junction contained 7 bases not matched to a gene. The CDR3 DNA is TGTGCCAGCAGCTTAGATGGGGTGGACAGGGCCAATGAGCAGTTCTTC. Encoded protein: CASSLDGVDRANEQFF. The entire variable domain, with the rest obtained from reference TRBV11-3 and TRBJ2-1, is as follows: EAGVVQSPRYKIIEKKQPVAFWCNPISGHNTLYWYLQNLGQGPELLIRYENEEAVDDSQLPKDRFSAERLKGVDSTLKIQPAELGDSAVYLCASSLDGVDRANEQFFGPGTRLTVL.

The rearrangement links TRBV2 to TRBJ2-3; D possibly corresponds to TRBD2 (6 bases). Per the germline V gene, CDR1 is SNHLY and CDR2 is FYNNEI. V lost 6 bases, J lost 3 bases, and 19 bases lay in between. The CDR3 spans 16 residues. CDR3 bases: TGTGCCAGCAGGGCCTCGGGACTTTGGCGGACAGATACGCAGTATTTT. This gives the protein CASRASGLWRTDTQYF.

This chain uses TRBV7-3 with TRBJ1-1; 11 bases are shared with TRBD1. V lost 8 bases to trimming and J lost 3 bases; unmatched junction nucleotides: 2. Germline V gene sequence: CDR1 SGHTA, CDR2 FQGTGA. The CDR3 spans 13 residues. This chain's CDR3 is CASAGQGDTEAFF. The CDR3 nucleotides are TGTGCCAGCGCGGGACAGGGGGACACTGAAGCTTTCTTT.

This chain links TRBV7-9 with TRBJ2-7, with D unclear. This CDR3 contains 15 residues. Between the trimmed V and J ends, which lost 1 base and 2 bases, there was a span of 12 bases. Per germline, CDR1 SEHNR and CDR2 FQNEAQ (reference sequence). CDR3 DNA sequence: TGTGCCAGCAGCTTAGGGCCGCCTGCCGCCTACGAGCAGTACTTC. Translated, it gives CASSLGPPAAYEQYF.

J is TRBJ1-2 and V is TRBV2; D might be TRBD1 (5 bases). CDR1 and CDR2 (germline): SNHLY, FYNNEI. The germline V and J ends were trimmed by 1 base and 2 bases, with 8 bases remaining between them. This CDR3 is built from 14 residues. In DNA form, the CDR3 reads TGTGCCAGCAGTGAAGGACAGCTAAACTATGGCTACACCTTC. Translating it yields CASSEGQLNYGYTF.

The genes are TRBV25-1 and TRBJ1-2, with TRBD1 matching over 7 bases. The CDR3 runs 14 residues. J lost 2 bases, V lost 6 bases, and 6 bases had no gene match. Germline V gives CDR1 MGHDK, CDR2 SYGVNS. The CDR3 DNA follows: TGTGCCAGCAGCTATACGGGACAGAACTATGGCTACACCTTC. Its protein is CASSYTGQNYGYTF.

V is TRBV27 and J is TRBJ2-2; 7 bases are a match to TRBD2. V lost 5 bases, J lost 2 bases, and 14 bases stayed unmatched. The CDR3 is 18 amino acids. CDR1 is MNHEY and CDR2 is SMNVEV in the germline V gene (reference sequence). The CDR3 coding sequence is TGTGCCAGCAGTCAGACTAGCTGGTTGCTAGTCAACACCGGGGAGCTGTTTTTT. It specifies CASSQTSWLLVNTGELFF.

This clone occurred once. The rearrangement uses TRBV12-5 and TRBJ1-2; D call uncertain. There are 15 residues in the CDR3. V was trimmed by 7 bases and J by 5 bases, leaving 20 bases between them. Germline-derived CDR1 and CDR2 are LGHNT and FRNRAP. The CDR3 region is CASAHPSRSPYGYTF. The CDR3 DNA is TGTGCTAGTGCCCACCCTTCTAGGTCCCCTTATGGCTACACCTTC.

Here the CDR3 reads CASTEDSSQYNEQFF. The CDR3 nucleotides read TGTGCCAGCACTGAGGACTCATCACAATACAATGAGCAGTTCTTC. The V and J genes are TRBV19 and TRBJ2-1; D is possibly TRBD2 (5 bases). CDR1 is LNHDA and CDR2 is SQIVND in the germline V gene (reference sequence). This CDR3 region has 15 residues. Trimming cost V 9 bases and J 4 bases, with 19 bases left between them.

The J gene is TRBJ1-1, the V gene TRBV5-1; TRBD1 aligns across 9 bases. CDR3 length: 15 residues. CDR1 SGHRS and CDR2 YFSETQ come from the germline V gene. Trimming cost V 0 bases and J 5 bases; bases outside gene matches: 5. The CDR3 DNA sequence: TGCGCCAGCAGCTTGGCGGGACAGGGATTAACTGAAGCTTTCTTT. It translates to CASSLAGQGLTEAFF.

CDR3 bases: TGTGCCTGGAGTAAGACTGGCCGGACCGGGGAGCTGTTTTTT. This encodes CAWSKTGRTGELFF. V usage is TRBV30 and J usage is TRBJ2-2; D call uncertain. V was pared by 2 bases and J by 5 bases, with 12 bases between. Per germline, CDR1 GTSNPN and CDR2 SVGIG (reference sequence). The CDR3 totals 14 residues.

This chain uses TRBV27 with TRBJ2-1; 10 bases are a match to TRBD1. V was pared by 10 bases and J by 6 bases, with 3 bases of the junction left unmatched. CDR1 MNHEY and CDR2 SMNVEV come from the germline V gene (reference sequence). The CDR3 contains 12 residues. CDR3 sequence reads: CAIGTGANEQFF. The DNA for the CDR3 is TGTGCCATCGGGACAGGGGCCAATGAGCAGTTCTTC.

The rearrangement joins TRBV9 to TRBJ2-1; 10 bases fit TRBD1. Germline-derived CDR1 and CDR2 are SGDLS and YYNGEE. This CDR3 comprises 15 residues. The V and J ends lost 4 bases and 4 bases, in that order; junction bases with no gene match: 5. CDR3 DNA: TGTGCCAGCAGCACCGCGGGACAGGGGTACAATGAGCAGTTCTTC. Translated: CASSTAGQGYNEQFF.

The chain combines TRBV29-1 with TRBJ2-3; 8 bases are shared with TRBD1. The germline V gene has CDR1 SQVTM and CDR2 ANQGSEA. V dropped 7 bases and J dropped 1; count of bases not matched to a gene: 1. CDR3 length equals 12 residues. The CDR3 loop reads CSEGQGTDTQYF. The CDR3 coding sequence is TGCAGCGAGGGACAGGGCACAGATACGCAGTATTTT.

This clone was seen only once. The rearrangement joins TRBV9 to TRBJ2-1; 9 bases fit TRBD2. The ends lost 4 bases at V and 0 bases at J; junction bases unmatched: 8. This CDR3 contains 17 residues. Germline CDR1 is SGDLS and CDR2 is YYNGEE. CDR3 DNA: TGTGCCAGCAGCCCTATTAGCGGGAGAGTCTCCTACAATGAGCAGTTCTTC. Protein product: CASSPISGRVSYNEQFF. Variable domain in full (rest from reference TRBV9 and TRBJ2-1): DSGVTQTPKHLITATGQRVTLRCSPRSGDLSVYWYQQSLDQGLQFLIQYYNGEERAKGNILERFSAQQFPDLHSELNLSSLELGDSALYFCASSPISGRVSYNEQFFGPGTRLTVL.

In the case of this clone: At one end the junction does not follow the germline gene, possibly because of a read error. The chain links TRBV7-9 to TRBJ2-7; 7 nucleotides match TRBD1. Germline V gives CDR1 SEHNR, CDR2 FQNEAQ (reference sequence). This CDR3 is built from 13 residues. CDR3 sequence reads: CSSSQGQEVAQYF. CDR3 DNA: TGTTCCAGCAGCCAAGGACAGGAAGTCGCGCAGTACTTC.

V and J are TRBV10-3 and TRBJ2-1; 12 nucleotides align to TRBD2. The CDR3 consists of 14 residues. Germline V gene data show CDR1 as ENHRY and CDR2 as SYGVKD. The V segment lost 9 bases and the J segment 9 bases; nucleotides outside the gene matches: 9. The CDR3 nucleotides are TGTGCCATAAAGCCTAGCGGGAGGGCCATTGAGCAGTTCTTC. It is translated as CAIKPSGRAIEQFF.

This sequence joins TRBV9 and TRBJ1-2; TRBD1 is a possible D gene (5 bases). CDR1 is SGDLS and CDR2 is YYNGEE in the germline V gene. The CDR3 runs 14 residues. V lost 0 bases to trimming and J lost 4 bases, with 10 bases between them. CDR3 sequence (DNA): TGTGCCAGCAGCGTAGTCGACAGCCGCTATGGCTACACCTTC. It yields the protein CASSVVDSRYGYTF.